What follows are 32 T cell receptor beta chains derived from one specimen sequenced in a study of molecular identifiers for immune sequencing clone quantification. One entry per CDR3 protein, called by TCRdb with MiXCR from the PCR reads. Found here are approximately 97,000 distinct CDR3 sequences, 20% to 25% of them singletons; the top ten hold roughly 1%. The source material was naive CD8+ T cells from blood, with Jurkat cell RNA spiked in. Subset given: FACS-sorted CD8+CD4-CCR7+CD45RA+ naive T cells. Receptors were obtained from a human donor in good health. Some libraries in this study had Jurkat cell RNA spiked in.

This clonotype was seen at least ten times. The rearrangement links TRBV10-3 to TRBJ2-6, with D hard to call. V lost 4 bases, J lost 0 bases, and 16 bases lay in between. The CDR3 spans 18 residues. CDR1 is ENHRY, CDR2 SYGVKD, per germline. The CDR3 DNA reads as TGTGCCATCAGTGGTGACGCGACCGGACCCTCTGGGGCCAACGTCCTGACTTTC. As protein: CAISGDATGPSGANVLTF.

The chain is built from TRBV19 and TRBJ2-7; 7 bases line up with TRBD1. The CDR3 has 13 amino acids. CDR1 and CDR2 (germline): LNHDA, SQIVND (reference sequence). V shed 5 bases and J 3 bases; nucleotides not matched to a gene: 4. The CDR3 nucleotides read TGTGCCAGTAGTGGACAGGATTTCTACGAGCAGTACTTC. Its protein product is CASSGQDFYEQYF.

This clonotype was seen more than once but under ten times. The chain employs TRBV7-9 and TRBJ2-1, with D perhaps matching TRBD2 (6 bases). The CDR3 spans 16 residues. CDR1 SEHNR and CDR2 FQNEAQ come from the germline V gene (reference sequence). V lost 7 bases and J 8 bases, leaving 24 bases between the germline ends. CDR3 sequence (DNA): TGTGCCAGCACCGTCCCCCGGGGGTGGGGTAAGGATGAGCAGTTCTTC. It yields the protein CASTVPRGWGKDEQFF.

This clonotype was observed many times. CDR3 bases: TGCAGCGTTGAAGAACAGGCAGGGGGCGAGGGGCAGTACTTC. Its protein product is CSVEEQAGGEGQYF. The chain carries TRBV29-1 and TRBJ2-7; 8 bases match TRBD1. Germline values: CDR1 SQVTM, CDR2 ANQGSEA. Trimming removed 0 bases from V and 9 bases from J; junction bases left unmatched: 10. The CDR3 is made up of 14 amino acids.

For this clonotype: A much larger clone sits a single nucleotide away, making a read error possible. The chain couples TRBV5-1 to TRBJ2-3, with TRBD2 matching over 9 bases. Germline loops: CDR1 SGHRS, CDR2 YFSETQ. The CDR3 covers 16 residues. CDR3 loop: CASSLAGSGGTDTQCF. The CDR3 region has the DNA TGCGCCAGCAGCTTGGCCGGTAGCGGGGGCACAGATACGCAGTGTTTT.

In this sample, this clonotype turned up once. A much larger clone is a single base away; this may be a read error. V gene TRBV12-3 or TRBV12-4 combines with J gene TRBJ2-5; D is perhaps TRBD1 (6 bases). The CDR3 contains 14 residues. In DNA, the CDR3 is TGTGGCAGCAGTCTGATCACAGGGCAAGAGACCCAGTACTTC. Translated: CGSSLITGQETQYF.

This clonotype was observed a handful of times. Relative to the germline gene, one junction end is altered; a read error may explain this. The chain joins TRBV6-2 or TRBV6-3 to TRBJ1-5, with 7 nucleotides matching TRBD1. Germline V CDR1 and CDR2: MNHEY, SVGEGT. CDR3 length: 14 residues. DNA of the CDR3: TGTGCCAGCAGACAGGGGCGTATCAATCGGCCCCAGCATTTT. This translates into CASRQGRINRPQHF.

This clonotype was observed a few times. The chain is built from TRBV19 and TRBJ1-1; maybe TRBD1 (5 bases). CDR3 length: 16 amino acids. Germline assignment: CDR1 LNHDA and CDR2 SQIVND (reference sequence). Trimming cost V 1 base and J 0 bases, with 12 bases left between them. The CDR3 loop is CASSIGTRGMNTEAFF. The DNA for the CDR3 is TGTGCCAGTAGTATAGGGACACGGGGGATGAACACTGAAGCTTTCTTT.

This clonotype was recorded at least ten times. This chain joins TRBV12-3 or TRBV12-4 and TRBJ2-3; TRBD2 matches 9 bases. V lost 5 bases to trimming and J lost 3 bases; unmatched junction nucleotides: 9. CDR3 length: 16 amino acids. CDR3 amino acids: CASSPRGAGGTDTQYF. In DNA form, the CDR3 reads TGTGCCAGCAGTCCACGGGGAGCGGGGGGTACAGATACGCAGTATTTT.

The chain recombines TRBV12-5 with TRBJ2-4; the match to TRBD1 covers 7 bases. V was clipped by 2 bases and J by 11 bases; unmatched bases: 12. CDR1 is LGHNT, CDR2 FRNRAP, per germline. The CDR3 loop spans 15 amino acids. The CDR3 DNA is TGTGCTAGTGGTTTGCCCGGGACAGAGAGAAGCCTTCAGTACTTC. Amino acid sequence: CASGLPGTERSLQYF.

A remark on this clonotype: A much larger clone differs by one base, so this may be a read error. The J gene is TRBJ2-3, the V gene TRBV11-3; D is undetermined. Trimming cost V 5 bases and J 8 bases, with 14 bases left between them. CDR3 size: 13 residues. Germline V gene data show CDR1 as SGHNT and CDR2 as YENEEA. Here the CDR3 reads CASSPPVEATQYF. The CDR3 DNA sequence: TGTGCCAGCAGCCCGCCGGTAGAAGCTACGCAGTATTTT. Variable domain in full (rest from reference TRBV11-3 and TRBJ2-3): EAGVVQSPRYKIIEKKQPVAFWCNPISGHNTLYWYLQNLGQGPELLIRYENEEAVDDSQLPKDRFSAERLKGVDSTLKIQPAELGDSAVYLCASSPPVEATQYFGPGTRLTVL.

Concerning this clonotype: A much larger clone differs from this one at a single base, so this may be a read error. V usage is TRBV28 and J usage is TRBJ2-2; 9 bases line up with TRBD2. V lost 8 bases and J lost 6; bases outside the gene matches: 13. From germline, CDR1 is MDHEN and CDR2 SYDVKM. This CDR3 has 16 residues. The CDR3 bases are TGTGCCAGCGGGGGGGCTAGCGGGATTTTCCCCGGGGAGCTGTTTTTT. The encoded protein is CASGGASGIFPGELFF.

The genes are TRBV12-3 or TRBV12-4 and TRBJ2-4; 12 bases are a match to TRBD2. The ends lost 6 bases at V and 6 bases at J; junction bases unmatched: 3. The CDR3 runs to 14 residues. CDR3 amino acids: CASSLAGGGNIQYF. The CDR3 DNA is TGTGCCAGCAGCCTAGCGGGGGGGGGAAACATTCAGTACTTC.

This clonotype came up many times. V and J are TRBV4-2 and TRBJ2-7; TRBD2 matches at 10 bases. Germline V lookup: CDR1 LGHNA, CDR2 YNFKEQ. The trim removed 0 bases at V and 3 bases at J, leaving 5 bases unmatched. The CDR3 runs to 16 residues. The CDR3 nucleotides read TGTGCCAGCAGCCAAGAAGTCGGACTAGCGGACTACGAGCAGTACTTC. As protein: CASSQEVGLADYEQYF.

The chain combines TRBV6-2 or TRBV6-3 with TRBJ2-7; 12 positions agree with TRBD2. CDR1 is MNHEY and CDR2 is SVGEGT in the germline V gene. The ends lost 5 bases at V and 0 bases at J; junction bases unmatched: 11. This CDR3 is built from 18 residues. CDR3 sequence reads: CASSETSGRTLSSYEQYF. CDR3 sequence (DNA): TGTGCCAGCAGTGAAACTAGCGGGAGGACACTGAGCTCCTACGAGCAGTACTTC.

This clonotype has at least ten counts. The chain couples TRBV6-2 or TRBV6-3 to TRBJ2-5; TRBD2 agrees at 8 bases. J was trimmed by 1 base and V by 2 bases; bases with no gene match: 6. From germline, CDR1 is MNHEY and CDR2 SVGEGT. The CDR3 is made up of 16 amino acids. The DNA of the CDR3 is TGTGCCAGCAGTTACCCCGGCAGCGGGGGCCAAGAGACCCAGTACTTC. Translating it yields CASSYPGSGGQETQYF.

This clonotype was recorded many times. The V gene is TRBV20-1, the J gene TRBJ2-7, with D perhaps matching TRBD1 (7 bases). This CDR3 is built from 14 residues. CDR1 DFQATT and CDR2 SNEGSKA come from the germline V gene (reference sequence). V lost 6 bases to trimming and J lost 2 bases, with 17 bases between them. As DNA, the CDR3 is TGCAGTGCCGATGGCGGGGACAGAACCTACGAGCAGTACTTC. This translates into CSADGGDRTYEQYF.

There are many counts of this clonotype. The genes are TRBV20-1 and TRBJ2-7, with D unclear. V lost 0 bases and J lost 0, with 15 bases in between. Germline loops: CDR1 DFQATT, CDR2 SNEGSKA (reference sequence). This CDR3 contains 16 residues. The CDR3 region has the DNA TGCAGTGCTAGAGAGTTGTTGCGGACCCTCTCCTACGAGCAGTACTTC. The encoded protein is CSARELLRTLSYEQYF.

About this clonotype: This may stem from a read error, because a much larger clone lies one nucleotide away. Without the conserved terminal phenylalanine or tryptophan, this CDR3 likely stems from a read error. The gene calls are TRBV29-1 and TRBJ2-7; D unclear. Deletions cut 3 bases from V and 0 bases from J, with 12 bases between. This CDR3 is 14 amino acids long. Germline CDR1 is SQVTM and CDR2 is ANQGSEA. The CDR3 nucleotides read TGCAGCGTTGAGATGGTCGGAAGCTCCTACGAGCAGTACCTC. Residues: CSVEMVGSSYEQYL.

This clonotype occurred many times. The genes are TRBV28 and TRBJ2-3; 7 positions match TRBD1. V dropped 5 bases and J dropped 4; count of bases not matched to a gene: 9. The CDR3 is 15 amino acids. Germline V gene data show CDR1 as MDHEN and CDR2 as SYDVKM. CDR3 DNA: TGTGCCAGCAGTCTGGTCGACAGGGAAGCAGATACGCAGTATTTT. Translation: CASSLVDREADTQYF.

J is TRBJ1-2 and V is TRBV20-1; 9 bases fit TRBD1. The CDR3 loop spans 14 amino acids. Germline V CDR1 and CDR2: DFQATT, SNEGSKA (reference sequence). Unmatched junction bases numbered 5, after V lost 3 bases and J lost 3 bases. CDR3 coding DNA: TGCAGTGCTAGGAAACAGGGGGCTGACTATGGCTACACCTTC. It is translated as CSARKQGADYGYTF.

In the case of this clonotype: This may stem from a read error, because a much larger clone lies one nucleotide away. This rearrangement joins TRBV29-1 to TRBJ2-1, with 14 bases aligning to TRBD2. The CDR3 is 17 amino acids. Germline CDR1 SQVTM, CDR2 ANQGSEA. Here the CDR3 reads CRVEGGTSGGSYNEQFF. The CDR3 DNA reads as TGCCGCGTTGAAGGAGGGACTAGCGGGGGTTCCTACAATGAGCAGTTCTTC.

Comment on this clonotype: This clone may be a read error of a much larger clone one base away. This chain connects TRBV29-1 to TRBJ2-7; 10 nucleotides match TRBD1. With V trimmed by 0 bases and J by 4 bases, 0 bases remained unmatched. The CDR3 runs to 13 residues. Germline CDR1 is SQVTM and CDR2 is ANQGSEA. The CDR3 protein is CSVEEGQGYEQYF. In nucleotides, the CDR3 is TGCAGCGTTGAAGAGGGACAGGGGTACGAGCAGTACTTC.

This clonotype came up a few times. The rearrangement links TRBV7-3 to TRBJ2-7, with 8 bases fitting TRBD1. V dropped 0 bases and J dropped 3; count of bases not matched to a gene: 1. This CDR3 contains 14 residues. The germline CDR1 and CDR2 sequences are SGHTA and FQGTGA. As DNA, the CDR3 is TGTGCCAGCAGCTTAACTGGACAGGGCTACGAGCAGTACTTC. Translating gives CASSLTGQGYEQYF.

Concerning this clonotype: This could be a read error, since a much larger clone is one nucleotide away. The J gene is TRBJ2-3, the V gene TRBV27; D remains ambiguous. This CDR3 has 13 residues. Germline lookup yields CDR1 MNHEY and CDR2 SMNVEV (reference sequence). The CDR3 nucleotides are TGTGCCAGCAGCCGAAGTCTCACAGCTACGCAGTATTTT. It specifies CASSRSLTATQYF.

There are many counts of this clonotype. The V call is TRBV6-6, the J call TRBJ1-2; D unresolved. V was clipped by 6 bases and J by 14 bases, with 19 bases between them. The CDR3 length is 12 residues. CDR1 and CDR2 from the germline V gene are MNHNY and SVGAGI (reference sequence). This CDR3 is CASSPAGPGVTF. The DNA for the CDR3 is TGTGCCAGCAGCCCCGCCGGACCGGGAGTTACCTTC.

This clonotype has only a few counts. The chain links TRBV19 to TRBJ1-1, with D possibly being TRBD1 (6 bases). The CDR3 has 14 residues. Trimming pared 5 bases from V and 0 bases from J, leaving 10 bases between. The germline V gene has CDR1 LNHDA and CDR2 SQIVND (reference sequence). The CDR3 sequence: CASSRTVLNTEAFF. CDR3 bases: TGTGCCAGTAGTCGGACAGTCCTGAACACTGAAGCTTTCTTT.

On this clonotype: A single base separates this from a much larger clone, so it may be a read error. Here the CDR3 omits its conserved ending phenylalanine or tryptophan, so a read error is the likely source. The gene calls are TRBV28 and TRBJ2-3, with D perhaps being TRBD1 or TRBD2 (5 bases each). V was shortened by 6 bases and J by 2 bases, with 24 bases between the two germline ends. The CDR3 runs 18 residues. The germline V gene encodes CDR1 MDHEN and CDR2 SYDVKM. The CDR3 reads CASSFGVGQGANTDTQYL. The CDR3 coding sequence is TGTGCCAGCAGCTTCGGAGTTGGGCAGGGAGCGAACACAGATACGCAGTATCTT.

This clonotype turned up a few times. This chain joins TRBV6-5 and TRBJ2-2; D is perhaps TRBD1 (6 bases). This CDR3 comprises 13 residues. The V gene's germline CDR1 is MNHEY and CDR2 SVGAGI. Trimming left V 6 bases short and J 5 bases short, with 10 bases between. The CDR3 DNA is TGTGCCAGCAGCTACAGGGCTACCGGGGAGCTGTTTTTT. It specifies CASSYRATGELFF.

This rearrangement joins TRBV29-1 to TRBJ1-2; D may be TRBD1 (6 bases). This CDR3 is 11 amino acids long. The ends were cut back, 6 bases at V and 7 bases at J, with 12 bases in the middle. In germline, CDR1 is SQVTM, CDR2 ANQGSEA. The CDR3 protein is CSVPGGAGYTF. The CDR3 nucleotides read TGCAGCGTACCCGGGGGGGCTGGCTACACCTTC. Full variable domain (remainder filled in from reference TRBV29-1 and TRBJ1-2): SAVISQKPSRDICQRGTSLTIQCQVDSQVTMMFWYRQQPGQSLTLIATANQGSEATYESGFVIDKFPISRPNLTFSTLTVSNMSPEDSSIYLCSVPGGAGYTFGSGTRLTVV.

The chain links TRBV28 to TRBJ2-2; 8 nucleotides align to TRBD1. Trimming at V came to 8 bases and at J to 5 bases, leaving 10 bases not matched to a gene. CDR3 size: 15 residues. Germline assignment: CDR1 MDHEN and CDR2 SYDVKM. The CDR3 here is CASCYRGLMTGELFF. DNA of the CDR3: TGTGCCAGCTGTTACAGGGGGTTGATGACCGGGGAGCTGTTTTTT.

This clonotype was observed a handful of times. The chain couples TRBV28 to TRBJ2-3, with 10 positions matching TRBD1. J was trimmed by 6 bases and V by 0 bases; bases with no gene match: 0. Germline loops: CDR1 MDHEN, CDR2 SYDVKM. CDR3 length equals 14 residues. In DNA form, the CDR3 reads TGTGCCAGCAGTTTATGGGACAGGGGGGATACGCAGTATTTT. As protein: CASSLWDRGDTQYF.